This T cell receptor beta chain was captured by sequencing in a study of neoadjuvant anti-PD-1 for oral cavity cancer. Study-level background: Around day 43, patients without progression received a fourth nivolumab dose before surgery.

This CDR3 has 14 residues. Trimming cost V 2 bases and J 7 bases; bases outside gene matches: 4. Patients had newly diagnosed, untreated stage II-IVA oral cavity squamous cell carcinoma. Cohort: HPV-negative, locally advanced oral cavity squamous cell carcinoma patients. The repertoire was sequenced with immunoSEQ multiplex PCR; TCRdb's copy has only in-frame clones and lacks some. The sample yields about 12,000 clones, around three fifths seen once. This receptor was identified in a person aged 35-79 years with oral cavity squamous cell carcinoma. The donor label of this sample is uncertain. The sample in question was tumor tissue, obtained before nivolumab (anti-PD-1) treatment. J is TRBJ1-1 and V is TRBV5-3; 11 nucleotides match TRBD1. TRBV5-3 qualifies as an ORF whose function is uncertain. The CDR3 DNA follows: TGTGCCAGAAGCTTCGGGACAGGGGGTCGTGAAGCTTTCTTT. It encodes CARSFGTGGREAFF.